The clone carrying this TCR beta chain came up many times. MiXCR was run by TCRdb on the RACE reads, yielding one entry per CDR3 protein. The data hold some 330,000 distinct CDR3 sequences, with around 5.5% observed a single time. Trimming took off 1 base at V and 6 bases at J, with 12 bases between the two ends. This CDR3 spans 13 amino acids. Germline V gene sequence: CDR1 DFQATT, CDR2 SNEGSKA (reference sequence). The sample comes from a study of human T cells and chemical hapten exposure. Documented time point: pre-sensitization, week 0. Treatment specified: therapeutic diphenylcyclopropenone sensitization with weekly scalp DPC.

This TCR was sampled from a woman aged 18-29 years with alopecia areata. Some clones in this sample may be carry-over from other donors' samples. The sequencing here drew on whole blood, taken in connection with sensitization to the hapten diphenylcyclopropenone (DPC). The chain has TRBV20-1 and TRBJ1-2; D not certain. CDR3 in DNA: TGCAGTGCTAGAGTTACACAGCGAGATGGCTACACCTTC. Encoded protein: CSARVTQRDGYTF.